These T cell receptor beta chains were read from a single sample in a study of cytomegalovirus exposure and HLA in healthy donors. Assay used: immunoSEQ multiplex PCR; TCRdb lists only in-frame clones, some missing. The sample consists of 70,000 to 85,000 clones, under 70% of them appearing once. The sample was PBMCs. Every receptor here comes from a man under 40 in good health and CMV-seropositive. Each CDR3 is given with its conserved first and last residue. D genes are given only for firm matches. Clone size is stated in some rows and not others, as once, few, many or a class when expanded.

J gene,CDR3 length,D gene,V gene,clone size,CDR3 protein,CDR3 DNA
TRBJ2-2,16,TRBD1,TRBV4-1,NA,CASSDFGQGYTGELFF,TGCGCCAGCAGCGACTTCGGACAGGGGTACACCGGGGAGCTGTTTTTT
TRBJ1-3,14,NA,TRBV29-1,NA,CSGEDVHSGNTIYF,TGCAGCGGGGAGGATGTGCACTCTGGAAACACCATATATTTT
TRBJ2-4,16,TRBD1,TRBV11-2,NA,CASSLGGGESKNIQYF,TGTGCCAGCAGCTTAGGAGGGGGCGAGTCCAAAAACATTCAGTACTTC
TRBJ2-7,15,TRBD1,TRBV19,NA,CASSPGDRGFYEQYF,TGTGCCAGTAGTCCAGGGGACAGGGGGTTCTACGAGCAGTACTTC
TRBJ2-5,17,TRBD1,TRBV27,once,CASSKVGTGLLQETQYF,TGTGCCAGCAGTAAGGTCGGGACAGGGCTGCTCCAAGAGACCCAGTACTTC
TRBJ1-1,14,NA,TRBV19,once,CASSIGGGNTEAFF,TGTGCCAGTAGTATAGGAGGCGGGAACACTGAAGCTTTCTTT
TRBJ2-3,14,TRBD2,TRBV5-6,NA,CASSASGGADTQYF,TGTGCCAGCAGCGCTAGCGGGGGGGCTGATACGCAGTATTTT
TRBJ2-7,15,TRBD1,TRBV7-2,NA,CASSVSQGALYEQYF,TGTGCCAGCAGCGTTTCACAGGGGGCCCTCTACGAGCAGTACTTC
TRBJ2-5,15,TRBD2,TRBV11-2,NA,CASSLDISGVTGQYF,TGTGCCAGCAGCTTAGATATAAGCGGGGTGACGGGCCAGTACTTC
TRBJ2-3,13,NA,TRBV6-1,few,CASSDHFEDTQYF,TGTGCCAGCAGTGACCATTTTGAGGATACGCAGTATTTT
TRBJ2-1,16,TRBD1,TRBV28,NA,CASSSPGTGAPNEQFF,TGTGCCAGCAGTTCACCCGGGACAGGGGCCCCCAATGAGCAGTTCTTC
TRBJ1-5,15,NA,TRBV6-1,few,CASRVGGSGNQPQHF,TGTGCCAGCAGGGTAGGGGGTTCGGGCAATCAGCCCCAGCATTTT
TRBJ1-1,17,TRBD1,TRBV9,NA,CASSASPTGQGTSEAFF,TGTGCCAGCAGCGCCTCACCTACTGGACAGGGGACTAGTGAAGCTTTCTTT
TRBJ2-7,15,TRBD1,TRBV5-6,NA,CASTLFPGDRGEQYF,TGTGCCAGCACCTTATTCCCGGGAGACAGGGGCGAGCAGTACTTC
TRBJ2-5,14,TRBD2,TRBV4-2,few,CASKLAGAQETQYF,TGTGCCAGCAAACTAGCGGGGGCGCAAGAGACCCAGTACTTC
TRBJ2-3,15,NA,TRBV5-4,few,CASSLGTDSTDTQYF,TGTGCCAGCAGCTTGGGGACAGACAGCACAGATACGCAGTATTTT
TRBJ2-7,13,NA,TRBV5-1,few,CASSLDSLYEQYF,TGCGCCAGCAGCTTGGACAGTCTCTACGAGCAGTACTTC
TRBJ2-2,16,TRBD1,TRBV10-3,NA,CAISDPGQGNTGELFF,TGTGCCATCAGTGACCCGGGACAGGGGAACACCGGGGAGCTGTTTTTT
TRBJ2-7,13,NA,TRBV4-2,medium-sized,CASSQVSAYEQYF,TGTGCCAGCAGCCAAGTCAGCGCTTACGAGCAGTACTTC
TRBJ2-1,15,TRBD1,TRBV7-9,NA,CASNRTGQGFNEQFF,TGTGCCAGCAACCGGACGGGACAGGGTTTCAATGAGCAGTTCTTC
TRBJ2-3,15,TRBD2,TRBV5-1,NA,CASSFGTSGTDTQYF,TGCGCCAGCAGCTTCGGGACTAGCGGCACAGATACGCAGTATTTT
TRBJ1-1,15,NA,TRBV5-1,NA,CASTMAGTMNTEAFF,TGCGCCAGCACCATGGCGGGCACAATGAACACTGAAGCTTTCTTT
TRBJ1-1,13,NA,TRBV12-1,NA,CASSLRDSTKAFF,TGTGCCAGCAGCCTCCGGGACAGCACAAAAGCTTTCTTT
TRBJ2-2,17,TRBD2,TRBV9,NA,CASSVDASGRIGGELFF,TGTGCCAGCAGCGTAGACGCTAGCGGGAGAATCGGCGGGGAGCTGTTTTTT
TRBJ2-7,11,NA,TRBV6-1,NA,CASSPTYEQYF,TGTGCCAGCAGTCCTACCTACGAGCAGTACTTC
TRBJ2-7,12,NA,TRBV6-5,NA,CASSPQRSEQYF,TGTGCCAGCAGTCCTCAACGGAGCGAGCAGTACTTC
TRBJ1-5,15,NA,TRBV9,NA,CASSVDAGQGQPQHF,TGTGCCAGCAGCGTAGATGCAGGGCAGGGTCAGCCCCAGCATTTT
TRBJ1-3,14,NA,TRBV28,once,CASSLPFSGNTIYF,TGTGCCAGCAGTTTACCATTCTCTGGAAACACCATATATTTT
TRBJ2-1,16,NA,TRBV6-1,few,CASSELWRSGYNEQFF,TGTGCCAGCAGTGAATTGTGGCGTAGCGGATACAATGAGCAGTTCTTC
TRBJ2-1,11,NA,TRBV5-6,NA,CASSEQGEQFF,TGTGCCAGCAGCGAACAGGGAGAGCAGTTCTTC
TRBJ2-2,16,NA,TRBV25-1,once,CASSDNQGYWTGELFF,TGTGCCAGCAGTGATAATCAGGGCTATTGGACCGGGGAGCTGTTTTTT
TRBJ1-2,15,TRBD1,TRBV28,few,CASSLGLGRGYGYTF,TGTGCCAGCAGTTTAGGCCTCGGCAGGGGGTATGGCTACACCTTC
TRBJ2-2,16,TRBD1,TRBV7-9,medium-sized,CASSARQGSNTGELFF,TGTGCCAGCAGCGCCCGACAGGGTTCGAACACCGGGGAGCTGTTTTTT
TRBJ1-5,13,NA,TRBV5-6,NA,CASSFSGNQPQHF,TGTGCCAGCAGCTTTTCTGGCAATCAGCCCCAGCATTTT
TRBJ1-1,15,NA,TRBV28,NA,CASSPTKSGNTEAFF,TGTGCCAGCAGCCCGACGAAAAGCGGCAACACTGAAGCTTTCTTT
TRBJ2-2,15,NA,TRBV4-2,NA,CASSRASYDTGELFF,TGTGCCAGCAGCCGTGCTAGCTACGACACCGGGGAGCTGTTTTTT
TRBJ2-5,14,NA,TRBV11-2,NA,CASSLGRSRETQYF,TGTGCCAGCAGCTTAGGCAGGTCCAGGGAGACCCAGTACTTC
TRBJ2-3,16,TRBD2,TRBV27,NA,CASSSDPGGSTDTQYF,TGTGCCAGCAGTTCCGACCCGGGAGGTAGCACAGATACGCAGTATTTT
TRBJ2-1,14,NA,TRBV15,once,CATSRPGSNNEQFF,TGTGCCACCAGCAGGCCGGGGAGCAACAATGAGCAGTTCTTC
TRBJ1-2,13,NA,TRBV28,NA,CASSLRGDYGYTF,TGTGCCAGCAGTTTACGGGGGGACTATGGCTACACCTTC
TRBJ1-1,16,NA,TRBV4-3,NA,CASSQELRTANTEAFF,TGCGCCAGCAGCCAAGAGTTGCGGACAGCGAACACTGAAGCTTTCTTT
TRBJ2-7,15,TRBD1,TRBV2,few,CASSEEGTGVYEQYF,TGTGCCAGCAGTGAAGAGGGGACAGGGGTGTACGAGCAGTACTTC
TRBJ2-3,15,TRBD1,TRBV29-1,NA,CSVGPGQGASDTQYF,TGCAGCGTCGGCCCGGGACAGGGGGCTTCAGATACGCAGTATTTT
TRBJ2-7,15,TRBD2,TRBV4-2,NA,CASSQDFAGATEQYF,TGTGCCAGCAGCCAAGATTTTGCGGGAGCCACCGAGCAGTACTTC
TRBJ2-2,15,NA,TRBV7-2,NA,CASRTQGRDTGELFF,TGTGCCAGCAGGACACAGGGAAGGGACACCGGGGAGCTGTTTTTT
TRBJ1-3,15,NA,TRBV5-1,NA,CASSLSQGSGNTIYF,TGCGCCAGCAGCTTGAGTCAGGGGTCCGGAAACACCATATATTTT
TRBJ1-1,15,NA,TRBV27,NA,CASSPSRGENTEAFF,TGTGCCAGCAGCCCCTCTAGAGGTGAGAACACTGAAGCTTTCTTT
TRBJ1-3,16,NA,TRBV19,NA,CASSIGQSSSGNTIYF,TGTGCCAGTAGTATTGGCCAGTCAAGCTCTGGAAACACCATATATTTT
TRBJ1-2,15,TRBD1,TRBV28,NA,CASSAGDRGLLGYTF,TGTGCCAGCAGTGCCGGGGACAGGGGGCTCCTTGGCTACACCTTC
TRBJ2-7,15,NA,TRBV11-2,NA,CASSRDGLQTYEQYF,TGTGCCAGCAGCCGCGACGGACTCCAGACCTACGAGCAGTACTTC
TRBJ1-5,13,NA,TRBV6-1,few,CASAGSGSRLSDF,TGTGCCAGCGCAGGGTCCGGGTCTCGTTTATCCGATTTT
TRBJ1-4,17,NA,TRBV18,few,CASSPYGEAGANEKLFF,TGTGCCAGCTCACCTTACGGCGAGGCCGGGGCTAATGAAAAACTGTTTTTT
TRBJ2-3,17,TRBD2,TRBV5-4,NA,CASSSASGATSTDTQYF,TGTGCCAGCAGCTCCGCTAGCGGGGCAACTAGCACAGATACGCAGTATTTT
TRBJ2-2,16,TRBD2,TRBV7-9,NA,CASSLSLAGVVGELFF,TGTGCCAGCAGCTTAAGCCTAGCGGGAGTGGTCGGGGAGCTGTTTTTT
TRBJ2-1,14,TRBD1,TRBV5-4,NA,CASSSWTGDNEQFF,TGTGCCAGCAGCTCATGGACAGGGGACAATGAGCAGTTCTTC